One sample yielded the 20 T cell receptor beta chains listed below, sequenced in a study of blood T cell repertoires in COVID-19. Sequencing used immunoSEQ multiplex PCR; TCRdb keeps in-frame clones, though not all of them. The sample has about 42,000 clones, roughly four fifths seen once. Sequencing was done on a sample of peripheral blood. All receptors derive from a woman between 65 and 79 years old with acute or convalescent COVID-19.

This rearrangement joins TRBV3-1 (or the pseudogene TRBV3-2) to TRBJ1-3; unclear D gene. This CDR3 spans 15 amino acids. V lost 1 base, J lost 0 bases, and 7 bases lay in between. CDR1 is LGHDT and CDR2 is YNNKEL in the germline V gene (reference sequence). CDR3 coding DNA: TGTGCCAGCAGCCAAGCCCCGAGCTCTGGAAACACCATATATTTT. Translated, it gives CASSQAPSSGNTIYF.

Only one count was recorded for this clone. The V call is TRBV5-1, the J call TRBJ1-6; D not certain. CDR1 and CDR2 (germline): SGHRS, YFSETQ. Trimming stripped 0 bases from V and 0 bases from J, with 19 bases between. CDR3 length: 20 amino acids. CDR3 amino acids: CASSLAPLRLGSSYNSPLHF. CDR3 in DNA: TGCGCCAGCAGCTTGGCCCCACTCAGACTGGGGAGCTCCTATAATTCACCCCTCCACTTT.

CDR3 protein: CASRPGLAASEQYF. CDR3 sequence (DNA): TGTGCCAGCAGACCCGGACTAGCGGCATCCGAGCAGTACTTC. This chain connects TRBV9 to TRBJ2-7; TRBD2 aligns across 10 bases. V was pared by 5 bases and J by 6 bases, with 8 bases of the junction left unmatched. Germline loops: CDR1 SGDLS, CDR2 YYNGEE. The CDR3 totals 14 residues.

The chain couples TRBV5-6 to TRBJ1-2; 8 bases fit TRBD1. The CDR3 is 16 amino acids. Germline CDR1 reads SGHDT; CDR2 reads YYEEEE. The junction had 16 bases not matched to a gene; V was cut back by 4 bases and J by 8 bases. CDR3 nucleotides: TGTGCCAGCAGCCCTACCGGGACAGGAGACCTAGCAGGCTACACCTTC. Its translation is CASSPTGTGDLAGYTF.

The V call is TRBV24-1, the J call TRBJ2-3; D is perhaps TRBD1 (7 bases). The V gene's germline CDR1 is KGHDR and CDR2 SFDVKD. CDR3 size: 15 residues. V lost 7 bases to trimming and J lost 3 bases, with 16 bases between them. The CDR3 sequence is CATSGDRAGTDTQYF. As DNA, the CDR3 is TGTGCCACCAGCGGAGACAGGGCGGGAACAGATACGCAGTATTTT.

V usage is TRBV28 and J usage is TRBJ1-5; 7 bases fit TRBD1. Germline loops: CDR1 MDHEN, CDR2 SYDVKM. CDR3 length: 17 amino acids. V lost 5 bases and J lost 0; bases outside the gene matches: 10. The CDR3, as DNA: TGTGCCAGCAGTCCGGCCGGGACAGACTTTAGCAATCAGCCCCAGCATTTT. It encodes CASSPAGTDFSNQPQHF.

The chain employs TRBV12-3 or TRBV12-4 and TRBJ1-6, with D perhaps matching TRBD1 (6 bases). Trimming removed 6 bases from V and 14 bases from J, with 14 bases in between. This CDR3 comprises 12 residues. The CDR3 loop is CASRSDSWSLHF. CDR3 sequence (DNA): TGTGCCAGCAGGTCGGACAGTTGGTCCCTCCACTTT.

The chain uses TRBV18 and TRBJ1-4, with 9 bases lining up with TRBD1. This CDR3 comprises 16 residues. Trimming at V came to 3 bases and at J to 5 bases, leaving 7 bases not matched to a gene. In germline, CDR1 is KGHSH, CDR2 LQKENI. The CDR3 loop is CASSPPGDRDNEKLFF. The CDR3 DNA reads TGTGCCAGCTCACCCCCGGGGGACAGGGACAATGAAAAACTGTTTTTT.

This chain connects TRBV4-1 to TRBJ2-1; 11 bases match TRBD2. The CDR3 length is 19 residues. V shed 5 bases and J 0 bases; nucleotides not matched to a gene: 12. Per the germline V gene, CDR1 is MGHRA and CDR2 is YSYEKL. The DNA of the CDR3 is TGCGCCAGCAGCAGAACCGGGACTAGCGGAGCTCACTCCTACAATGAGCAGTTCTTC. Protein sequence: CASSRTGTSGAHSYNEQFF.

The J gene is TRBJ1-5, the V gene TRBV19; 9 bases match TRBD1. V lost 3 bases and J lost 6; bases outside the gene matches: 3. From germline, CDR1 is LNHDA and CDR2 SQIVND (reference sequence). The CDR3 has 14 amino acids. This CDR3 is CASSIRTGAQPQHF. The CDR3 DNA reads as TGTGCCAGTAGTATTCGGACAGGGGCTCAGCCCCAGCATTTT.

J is TRBJ2-3 and V is TRBV5-5, with 8 bases matching TRBD2. This CDR3 spans 16 amino acids. V lost 4 bases and J lost 0; bases outside the gene matches: 7. Germline V gene lookup returns CDR1 SGHKS and CDR2 YYEKEE (reference sequence). Written as DNA, the CDR3 is TGTGCCAGCAGCCTACGACTAGCGACTAGCACAGATACGCAGTATTTT. It specifies CASSLRLATSTDTQYF.

This rearrangement joins TRBV2 to TRBJ2-3; the D gene is possibly TRBD1 (5 bases). The CDR3 contains 14 residues. V was trimmed by 6 bases and J by 2 bases, leaving 12 bases between them. Germline V gives CDR1 SNHLY, CDR2 FYNNEI. CDR3 nucleotides: TGTGCCAGCAGGGGGCGACAAGACACAGATACGCAGTATTTT. This codes for CASRGRQDTDTQYF.

V and J are TRBV4-1 and TRBJ1-3, with unresolved D. The CDR3 spans 15 residues. V shed 5 bases and J shed 2 bases, with 13 bases lying between them. Germline V lookup: CDR1 MGHRA, CDR2 YSYEKL. CDR3 protein: CASSSGRVPGNTIYF. In DNA, the CDR3 is TGCGCCAGCAGCTCCGGGCGGGTCCCTGGAAACACCATATATTTT.

The V call is TRBV3-1 (or the pseudogene TRBV3-2), the J call TRBJ2-3; 8 bases are shared with TRBD2. The CDR3 spans 15 residues. V shed 2 bases, J shed 6 bases, and the junction held 7 bases outside the gene matches. Germline CDR1 reads LGHDT; CDR2 reads YNNKEL (reference sequence). Here the CDR3 reads CASSQRTGGPDTQYF. CDR3 coding DNA: TGTGCCAGCAGCCAAAGGACGGGAGGGCCGGATACGCAGTATTTT.

The CDR3: CASSPPIGTGENIQYF. The CDR3 coding sequence is TGTGCCAGCTCACCTCCGATCGGGACAGGGGAAAACATTCAGTACTTC. V gene TRBV18 combines with J gene TRBJ2-4; 10 positions match TRBD1. J lost 5 bases, V lost 3 bases, and 7 bases had no gene match. Germline assignment: CDR1 KGHSH and CDR2 LQKENI. The CDR3 contains 16 residues.

This CDR3 is CASSSLPGGQETQYF. The CDR3 DNA is TGCGCCAGCAGCTCATTGCCGGGGGGACAAGAGACCCAGTACTTC. The rearrangement joins TRBV5-1 to TRBJ2-5; 7 bases line up with TRBD2. This CDR3 spans 15 amino acids. The V gene's germline CDR1 is SGHRS and CDR2 YFSETQ. Unmatched junction bases numbered 7, after V lost 3 bases and J lost 2 bases.

V usage is TRBV6-5 and J usage is TRBJ2-7; 7 bases fit TRBD2. V gave up 7 bases and J gave up 4 bases; unmatched junction bases: 7. CDR3 length: 13 residues. CDR1 and CDR2 from the germline V gene are MNHEY and SVGAGI. The CDR3 spells CASTPPGGYEQYF. The DNA for the CDR3 is TGTGCCAGCACTCCTCCGGGGGGTTACGAGCAGTACTTC.

V usage is TRBV28 and J usage is TRBJ1-4, with TRBD1 matching 8 bases. Germline lookup yields CDR1 MDHEN and CDR2 SYDVKM. The V gene end was trimmed by 6 bases and the J gene end by 8 bases; junction bases not matched to a gene: 11. The CDR3 runs 15 residues. The CDR3 loop reads CASSPSGTGGEKLFF. DNA of the CDR3: TGTGCCAGCAGCCCTTCCGGGACAGGTGGGGAAAAACTGTTTTTT.

The gene calls are TRBV5-6 and TRBJ1-2, with a weak D call TRBD1 (5 bases). Germline V gives CDR1 SGHDT, CDR2 YYEEEE. The CDR3 runs 12 residues. V shed 7 bases and J shed 4 bases, with 11 bases lying between them. CDR3 loop: CASRQGGYGYTF. CDR3 sequence (DNA): TGTGCCAGCCGGCAGGGAGGCTATGGCTACACCTTC.

V gene TRBV6-5 combines with J gene TRBJ2-7, with 7 bases that match TRBD2. The CDR3 spans 15 residues. Germline CDR1 reads MNHEY; CDR2 reads SVGAGI. V gave up 2 bases and J gave up 1 base; unmatched junction bases: 5. The CDR3 sequence: CASSYRGDPSYEQYF. In DNA form, the CDR3 reads TGTGCCAGCAGTTACCGGGGGGACCCATCCTACGAGCAGTACTTC.